These 20 T cell receptor beta chains share one sample of origin, sequenced in a study of blood T cell repertoires in COVID-19 (dated by TCRdb to the early 2020s). The library was generated by the immunoSEQ multiplex PCR assay. TCRdb took this table from immuneACCESS and kept in-frame rearrangements with V and J called. Such tables lack part of the clones; where checked against another copy, unresolved V genes explain under half of the gap, and the rest is unexplained. Across this sample there are 180,000 or so clones, with around 80% seen only once. The ten largest clonotypes hold more than 9.5% of the sample. The specimen sequenced was PBMCs or T cells enriched from blood (not recorded which). The origin of the receptors is a man in his fifties who had recovered from COVID-19.

The rearrangement uses TRBV5-8 and TRBJ2-1; TRBD1 matches 7 bases. Trimming took 6 bases from V and 6 from J; bases not matched to a gene: 12. Germline loops: CDR1 SGHTS, CDR2 YDEGEE. CDR3 length: 15 residues. In DNA form, the CDR3 reads TGTGCCAGCACCCTAGACAGGGAGTTATCCAATGAGCAGTTCTTC. Amino acids: CASTLDRELSNEQFF.

This rearrangement joins TRBV11-2 to TRBJ2-4; 9 bases line up with TRBD2. The ends lost 1 base at V and 5 bases at J; junction bases unmatched: 3. The germline V gene encodes CDR1 SGHAT and CDR2 FQNNGV. This CDR3 spans 15 amino acids. CDR3 in amino acids: CASSLGGGAQNIQYF. For the CDR3, the DNA is TGTGCCAGCAGCTTAGGCGGGGGGGCTCAAAACATTCAGTACTTC.

This sequence joins TRBV28 and TRBJ1-6, with 7 nucleotides matching TRBD1. The CDR3 covers 14 residues. Germline V gene sequence: CDR1 MDHEN, CDR2 SYDVKM. Trimming cost V 3 bases and J 10 bases; bases outside gene matches: 6. In DNA form, the CDR3 reads TGTGCCAGCAGTTTTTCAGGGGGTAGATCACCCCTCCACTTT. Protein product: CASSFSGGRSPLHF.

The V and J genes are TRBV25-1 and TRBJ2-7, with D possibly TRBD2 on 6 matching bases. Per germline, CDR1 MGHDK and CDR2 SYGVNS. The length of the CDR3 is 14 residues. V shed 2 bases and J shed 2 bases, with 10 bases lying between them. The CDR3 sequence is CASSEGGFAYEQYF. The CDR3 DNA reads as TGTGCCAGCAGTGAAGGAGGGTTCGCCTACGAGCAGTACTTC.

This sequence joins TRBV5-1 and TRBJ2-1, with 7 bases matching TRBD2. The V segment lost 4 bases and the J segment 3 bases; nucleotides outside the gene matches: 10. Germline V gene sequence: CDR1 SGHRS, CDR2 YFSETQ. The CDR3 extends over 16 amino acids. The CDR3 region has the DNA TGCGCCAGCAGCAGGTCCCTAACGGGGGGCTACAATGAGCAGTTCTTC. Translating it yields CASSRSLTGGYNEQFF.

V and J are TRBV2 and TRBJ2-2; 10 bases map to TRBD2. V gave up 6 bases and J gave up 0 bases; unmatched junction bases: 4. The CDR3 covers 16 residues. CDR1 and CDR2 (germline): SNHLY, FYNNEI. The DNA of the CDR3 is TGTGCCAGCAGCCCCGGACTAGCGGCGAACACCGGGGAGCTGTTTTTT. Its translation is CASSPGLAANTGELFF.

V and J are TRBV5-4 and TRBJ1-1; 7 bases line up with TRBD1. Germline assignment: CDR1 SGHNT and CDR2 YYREEE (reference sequence). J gave up 8 bases and V 2 bases, and 6 bases lay outside the gene matches. This CDR3 contains 13 residues. The CDR3 DNA reads as TGTGCCAGCAGCTTACTACAGGGGCGGGAAGCTTTCTTT. This gives the protein CASSLLQGREAFF.

V and J are TRBV27 and TRBJ1-2, with no clear D. The CDR3 totals 14 residues. V lost 1 base and J 7 bases, leaving 13 bases between the germline ends. Per the germline V gene, CDR1 is MNHEY and CDR2 is SMNVEV (reference sequence). CDR3 coding DNA: TGTGCCAGCAGTTTATTAGGCCCGGAGGGTGGCTACACCTTC. This encodes CASSLLGPEGGYTF.

The rearrangement uses TRBV11-2 and TRBJ2-3; a weak D match, TRBD1 (6 bases). The CDR3 totals 17 residues. Trimming cost V 5 bases and J 0 bases, with 18 bases left between them. Germline values: CDR1 SGHAT, CDR2 FQNNGV. CDR3 region: CASSADTARGSTDTQYF. Written as DNA, the CDR3 is TGTGCCAGCAGCGCAGACACGGCGAGGGGGAGCACAGATACGCAGTATTTT. The whole variable domain, filled in from reference TRBV11-2 and TRBJ2-3, reads EAGVAQSPRYKIIEKRQSVAFWCNPISGHATLYWYQQILGQGPKLLIQFQNNGVVDDSQLPKDRFSAERLKGVDSTLKIQPAKLEDSAVYLCASSADTARGSTDTQYFGPGTRLTVL.

The chain is built from TRBV2 and TRBJ2-3, with 12 bases that match TRBD2. Germline assignment: CDR1 SNHLY and CDR2 FYNNEI. The CDR3 totals 19 residues. Trimming removed 2 bases from V and 6 bases from J; junction bases left unmatched: 15. CDR3 region: CASSENGLAGGLRSDTQYF. DNA for the CDR3: TGTGCCAGCAGTGAAAATGGGCTAGCGGGAGGGCTAAGGTCGGATACGCAGTATTTT.

The rearrangement joins TRBV7-6 to TRBJ2-1, with D unclear. The CDR3 sequence is 12 residues long. The germline V and J ends were trimmed by 5 bases and 8 bases, with 10 bases remaining between them. From germline, CDR1 is SGHVS and CDR2 FNYEAQ. The chain's CDR3 is CASSRVVDEQFF. Written as DNA, the CDR3 is TGTGCCAGCAGCCGGGTGGTGGATGAGCAGTTCTTC.

The chain couples TRBV5-4 to TRBJ2-7; 7 bases are shared with TRBD1. This CDR3 spans 14 amino acids. The junction had 6 bases not matched to a gene; V was cut back by 4 bases and J by 2 bases. Germline CDR1 SGHNT, CDR2 YYREEE (reference sequence). Here the CDR3 DNA reads TGTGCCAGCAGCCCGAGACAGGGTACCTACGAGCAGTACTTC. Amino acid sequence: CASSPRQGTYEQYF.

This rearrangement joins TRBV25-1 to TRBJ2-5, with 7 bases matching TRBD1. This CDR3 contains 13 residues. CDR1 is MGHDK and CDR2 is SYGVNS in the germline V gene. V shed 6 bases, J shed 8 bases, and the junction held 9 bases outside the gene matches. Here the CDR3 reads CASSEGASPTQYF. The CDR3 DNA sequence: TGTGCCAGCAGCGAGGGGGCTAGCCCAACCCAGTACTTC.

The CDR3 is CASSEARQGRNEKLFF. The CDR3 DNA follows: TGTGCCAGCAGTGAAGCCCGACAGGGCAGAAATGAAAAACTGTTTTTT. The chain joins TRBV6-1 to TRBJ1-4; 7 nucleotides align to TRBD1. Germline trimming cut 0 bases from V and 5 bases from J; bases unmatched to any gene: 6. Germline CDR1 reads MNHNS; CDR2 reads SASEGT. The CDR3 sequence is 16 residues long.

V usage is TRBV24-1 and J usage is TRBJ2-1, with 7 bases fitting TRBD1. The CDR3 has 13 amino acids. Germline loops: CDR1 KGHDR, CDR2 SFDVKD. Trimming removed 4 bases from V and 9 bases from J; junction bases left unmatched: 5. The CDR3 here is CATSDQGVGEQFF. In nucleotides, the CDR3 is TGTGCCACCAGTGACCAGGGGGTAGGTGAGCAGTTCTTC.

The gene calls are TRBV5-1 and TRBJ2-3; weak D call: TRBD1 (5 bases). The CDR3 sequence is 14 residues long. V was shortened by 5 bases and J by 2 bases, with 12 bases between the two germline ends. CDR1 is SGHRS and CDR2 is YFSETQ in the germline V gene. The CDR3, as DNA: TGCGCCAGCAGAGGGGCCTTGCCCACAGATACGCAGTATTTT. This encodes CASRGALPTDTQYF. Full variable domain (missing parts from reference TRBV5-1 and TRBJ2-3): KAGVTQTPRYLIKTRGQQVTLSCSPISGHRSVSWYQQTPGQGLQFLFEYFSETQRNKGNFPGRFSGRQFSNSRSEMNVSTLELGDSALYLCASRGALPTDTQYFGPGTRLTVL.

The chain combines TRBV5-1 with TRBJ2-7; D perhaps matches TRBD2 (6 bases). Trimming removed 3 bases at V and 7 bases at J, with 14 bases between. The CDR3 spans 13 residues. Per germline, CDR1 SGHRS and CDR2 YFSETQ. The CDR3 protein is CASSSVEGGEQYF. The CDR3 DNA follows: TGCGCCAGCAGCTCCGTGGAGGGCGGGGAGCAGTACTTC.

There are many counts of this clone. The V and J genes are TRBV19 and TRBJ1-1, with 9 positions matching TRBD1. V was pared by 7 bases and J by 1 base, with 7 bases of the junction left unmatched. Germline V gives CDR1 LNHDA, CDR2 SQIVND (reference sequence). This CDR3 region has 15 residues. DNA of the CDR3: TGTGCCAGTACCAGACGGGACAGGGAGAACACTGAAGCTTTCTTT. Protein product: CASTRRDRENTEAFF.

The V gene is TRBV6-1, the J gene TRBJ2-2, with D maybe TRBD1 (6 bases). V lost 7 bases, J lost 3 bases, and 15 bases lay in between. CDR1 and CDR2 from the germline V gene are MNHNS and SASEGT. CDR3 length: 15 residues. The CDR3 loop is CASTPHREYTGELFF. In nucleotides, the CDR3 is TGTGCCAGCACTCCCCACAGGGAGTACACCGGGGAGCTGTTTTTT.

This clone was detected once. The V call is TRBV6-1, the J call TRBJ2-5; D is undetermined. There are 11 residues in the CDR3. Germline V gene data show CDR1 as MNHNS and CDR2 as SASEGT. With 4 bases removed from V and 5 bases from J, the gap between germline ends came to 5 bases. CDR3 coding DNA: TGTGCCAGCAGTGTCCTGGAGACCCAGTACTTC. As protein: CASSVLETQYF.